This record looks at one TCR beta chain sequence and its context. The data were produced by immunoSEQ multiplex PCR, yet TCRdb's version contains in-frame clones alone and is incomplete. The table records fewer than 65,000 clones, about 89% of them present only once. The data stem from a study of OX40 agonist ivuxolimab in advanced cancers. Study in general: Dose-escalation patients suffered from hepatocellular carcinoma, melanoma, renal cell or head and neck cancer. The mean age was around 56 years, ranging from roughly 23 to 90, with about 87% of participants male.

This CDR3 is 14 amino acids long. The V end lost 6 bases, the J end lost 6 bases, and 14 bases lay between the germline ends. Germline CDR1 MNHEY, CDR2 SVGAGI. This chain connects TRBV6-5 to TRBJ2-2; D is perhaps TRBD2 (6 bases). The clonotype was recovered from an adult with an advanced solid tumor such as melanoma, head and neck, liver or kidney cancer. The material sequenced was CD4+ or CD8+ T cells sorted from blood, taken in a trial of the OX40 agonist ivuxolimab. In nucleotides, the CDR3 is TGTGCCAGCAGAGAAGGAGGGCCCTCCGGGGAGCTGTTTTTT. Protein sequence: CASREGGPSGELFF.